The rows below give T cell receptor beta chains drawn from one sample of a study of T cell changes during pregnancy in multiple sclerosis. Sequencing used immunoSEQ multiplex PCR; TCRdb keeps in-frame clones, though not all of them. This sample has about 55,000 clones; 93% occur once, and the top ten carry 3.5% to 4.5%. Specimen: CD8+ T cells from peripheral blood mononuclear cells, collected in the second trimester of pregnancy. Receptor source: a female donor with multiple sclerosis, enrolled in a pregnancy study. Both conserved end residues are part of each CDR3. D genes are given only for firm matches. Only part of the rows carry a size: once, few, many, or a class if the clone is expanded.

>TRBV4-3|once|NA|TRBJ2-7
TGCGCCAGCAGCCAAGAAGGGGATGCCTCCTACGAGCAGTACTTC
CASSQEGDASYEQYF
>TRBV4-1|few|TRBD1|TRBJ1-2
TGCGCCAGCAGCCCGGGACAGTCTCTCTATGGCTACACCTTC
CASSPGQSLYGYTF
>TRBV28|NA|TRBD1|TRBJ1-5
TGTGCCAGCAGTTTTACTGGGACAGGAGGGAATCAGCCCCAGCATTTT
CASSFTGTGGNQPQHF
>TRBV4-1|NA|NA|TRBJ2-1
TGCGCCAGCTCAAGGGAGTACAATGAGCAGTTCTTC
CASSREYNEQFF
>TRBV28|NA|NA|TRBJ1-2
TGTGCCAGCAGTTTATTGGTGAGGGCAGGGGACTATGGCTACACCTTC
CASSLLVRAGDYGYTF
>TRBV11-2|NA|TRBD2|TRBJ2-7
TGTGCCAGCAGCTTAGATTTCGCGGGAGCTTACGAGCAGTACTTC
CASSLDFAGAYEQYF
>TRBV14|NA|NA|TRBJ1-2
TGTGCCAGCAGCCAAGAGGGGCCTGGCTACACCTTC
CASSQEGPGYTF
>TRBV7-8|NA|NA|TRBJ1-1
TGTGCCAGCAGCGTAGATCTTCCAGCGGGTTATTCGGACACTGAAGCTTTCTTT
CASSVDLPAGYSDTEAFF
>TRBV7-6|once|TRBD2|TRBJ2-3
TGTGCCAGCAGCCGGGCTAGCGGAAGCACAGATACGCAGTATTTT
CASSRASGSTDTQYF
>TRBV19|NA|TRBD2|TRBJ2-1
TGTGCCAGTATCGGTCCCGGAACTAGCGGTTTCCATGAGCAGTTCTTC
CASIGPGTSGFHEQFF
>TRBV29-1|once|TRBD1|TRBJ2-7
TGCAGCGTTGGGCTTGCTAACAGGGGTAGTCGGGTAGGCTACGAGCAGTACTTC
CSVGLANRGSRVGYEQYF
>TRBV7-2|once|TRBD1|TRBJ2-3
TGTGCCAGCAGCCCCGGACAGGGTGGTTGGTCAGATACGCAGTATTTT
CASSPGQGGWSDTQYF
>TRBV9|once|NA|TRBJ2-2
TGTGCCAGCAGCGACCTAAACACCGGGGAGCTGTTTTTT
CASSDLNTGELFF
>TRBV6-5|NA|TRBD2|TRBJ2-4
TGTGCCAGCAGTTGGGGGGGGGCCAAAAACATTCAGTACTTC
CASSWGGAKNIQYF
>TRBV5-4|NA|TRBD1|TRBJ1-2
TGTGCCAGCAGCACGGGACAGGGGGCGTATGGCTACACCTTC
CASSTGQGAYGYTF
>TRBV27|NA|TRBD1|TRBJ2-7
TGTGCCAGCAGTTTATCCAGGGGGTACGAGCAGTACTTC
CASSLSRGYEQYF
>TRBV5-6|NA|NA|TRBJ2-7
TGTGCCAGCAGCTTGGATAGGCAGGCCCCCTACGAGCAGTACTTC
CASSLDRQAPYEQYF
>TRBV27|NA|NA|TRBJ2-1
TGTGCCAGCAGTTTGTTCGGGGAGGATAATGAGCAGTTCTTC
CASSLFGEDNEQFF
>TRBV9|NA|NA|TRBJ2-1
TGTGCCAGCAGCGTAGGCGGCATTACCCATGAGCAGTTCTTC
CASSVGGITHEQFF
>TRBV6-1|NA|TRBD1|TRBJ2-7
TGTGCCAGCAGTCCTTCTACAGGGGCGTACGAGCAGTACTTC
CASSPSTGAYEQYF
>TRBV7-9|once|NA|TRBJ2-1
TGTGCCAGCAGCTCCACAGGGATGGGGAGCTACAATGAGCAGTTCTTC
CASSSTGMGSYNEQFF
>TRBV6-5|NA|NA|TRBJ1-1
TGTGCCAGCAGCCCTGGGGGGATTGTTGCTTTCTTT
CASSPGGIVAFF
>TRBV9|NA|NA|TRBJ2-7
TGTGCCAGCAGCATTGGGGCCAACGAGCAGTACTTC
CASSIGANEQYF
>TRBV7-9|NA|TRBD1|TRBJ2-7
TGTGCCAGCAGCGGGACAGGGGCCAACGAGCAGTACTTC
CASSGTGANEQYF
>TRBV6-5|NA|NA|TRBJ2-5
TGTGCCAGCAGCCTTGAGGGAGAGACCCAGTACTTC
CASSLEGETQYF
>TRBV5-1|NA|NA|TRBJ2-1
TGCGCCAGCAGCTTGGGGCCCTACAATGAGCAGTTCTTC
CASSLGPYNEQFF